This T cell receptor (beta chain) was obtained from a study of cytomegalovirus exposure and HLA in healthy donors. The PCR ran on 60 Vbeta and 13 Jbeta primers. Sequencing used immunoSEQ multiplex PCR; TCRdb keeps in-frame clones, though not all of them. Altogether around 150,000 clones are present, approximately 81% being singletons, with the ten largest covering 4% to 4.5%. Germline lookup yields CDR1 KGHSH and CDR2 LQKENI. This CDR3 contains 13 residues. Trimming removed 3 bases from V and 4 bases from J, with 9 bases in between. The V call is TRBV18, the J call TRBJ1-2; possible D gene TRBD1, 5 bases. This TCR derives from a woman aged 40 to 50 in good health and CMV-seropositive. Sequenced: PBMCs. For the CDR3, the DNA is TGTGCCAGCTCACCTGACAGAGTCTATGGCTACACCTTC. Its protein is CASSPDRVYGYTF.